Included here is one T cell receptor beta chain sequence, with context. The antigen is unknown. The CDR3 length is 16 residues. Trimming cost V 1 base and J 7 bases; bases outside gene matches: 12. Germline loops: CDR1 SGHNT, CDR2 YENEEA. This record belongs to a study of T cell responses to AZD1222 COVID-19 vaccine. Study observations and caveats: Clonal diversity was possibly underestimated, and white British individuals and females predominated among donors. Sampling that yielded the repertoires occurred only after the peak T cell response. A rise in Spike-specific TCR breadth and depth followed two AZD1222 doses.

Assay: immunoSEQ multiplex PCR; the TCRdb copy retains only in-frame clones and omits some. Among 150,000 to 250,000 clones listed, 80% to 95% were seen once. The V call is TRBV11-3, the J call TRBJ2-7; TRBD2 matches 8 bases. This TCR was sampled from an adult who received the AZD1222 COVID-19 vaccine. The sequencing here drew on peripheral blood, taken 28 days after the second AZD1222 dose. In DNA form, the CDR3 reads TGTGCCAGCAGCTTAGCCGGGGGACTAGGGCCCTGGGAGCAGTACTTC. Amino acids: CASSLAGGLGPWEQYF.